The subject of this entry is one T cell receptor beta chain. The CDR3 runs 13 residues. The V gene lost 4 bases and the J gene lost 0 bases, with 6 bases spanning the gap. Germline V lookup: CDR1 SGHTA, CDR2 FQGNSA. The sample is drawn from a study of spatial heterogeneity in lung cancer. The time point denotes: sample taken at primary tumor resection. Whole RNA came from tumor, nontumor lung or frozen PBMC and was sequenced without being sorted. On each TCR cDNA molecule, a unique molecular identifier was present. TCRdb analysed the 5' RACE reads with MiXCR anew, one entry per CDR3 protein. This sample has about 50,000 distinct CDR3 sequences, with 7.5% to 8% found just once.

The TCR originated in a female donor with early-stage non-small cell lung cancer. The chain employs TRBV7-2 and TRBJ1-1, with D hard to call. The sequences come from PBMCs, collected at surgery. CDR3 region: CASSYTMNTEAFF. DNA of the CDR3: TGTGCCAGCAGCTATACAATGAACACTGAAGCTTTCTTT. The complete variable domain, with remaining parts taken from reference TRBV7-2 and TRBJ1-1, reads GAGVSQSPSNKVTEKGKDVELRCDPISGHTALYWYRQSLGQGLEFLIYFQGNSAPDKSGLPSDRFSAERTGGSVSTLTIQRTQQEDSAVYLCASSYTMNTEAFFGQGTRLTVV.